This record concerns one T cell receptor (beta chain) sequence. Germline lookup yields CDR1 MNHNS and CDR2 SASEGT. This CDR3 contains 16 residues. Trimming cost V 4 bases and J 0 bases, with 10 bases left between them. 13 Jbeta primers and 60 Vbeta primers were used for the PCR. Sequencing was performed with immunoSEQ multiplex PCR; in TCRdb, only in-frame clones are kept and a portion is missing. The sample contains 100,000 to 150,000 clones, 80% of which appear only once. These data are taken from a study of cytomegalovirus exposure and HLA in healthy donors. The origin of this receptor is a man in his thirties or forties in good health and CMV-seronegative. The chain recombines TRBV6-1 with TRBJ2-6; tentatively, D is TRBD1 (5 bases). The specimen was PBMCs. The CDR3 bases are TGTGCCAGCAGTGGTGGGGCCGCCTCTGGGGCCAACGTCCTGACTTTC. Translating it yields CASSGGAASGANVLTF.